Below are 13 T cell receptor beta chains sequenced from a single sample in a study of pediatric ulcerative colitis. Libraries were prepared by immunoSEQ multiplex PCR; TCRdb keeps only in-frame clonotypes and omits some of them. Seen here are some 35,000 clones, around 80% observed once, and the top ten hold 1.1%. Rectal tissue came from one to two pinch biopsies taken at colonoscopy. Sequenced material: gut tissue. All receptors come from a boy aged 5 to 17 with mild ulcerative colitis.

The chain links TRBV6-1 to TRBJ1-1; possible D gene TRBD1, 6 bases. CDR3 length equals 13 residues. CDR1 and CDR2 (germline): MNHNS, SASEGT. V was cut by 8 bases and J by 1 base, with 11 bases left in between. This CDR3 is CASWDNPNTEAFF. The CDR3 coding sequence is TGTGCCAGCTGGGACAATCCGAACACTGAAGCTTTCTTT.

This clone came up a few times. The CDR3 DNA reads TGTGCCAGCAGTGAATTCTCTGGACGCAGCTCCTATAATTCACCCCTCCACTTT. Protein: CASSEFSGRSSYNSPLHF. The chain combines TRBV6-1 with TRBJ1-6; D gene ambiguous. The CDR3 length is 18 residues. The germline CDR1 and CDR2 sequences are MNHNS and SASEGT. Deletions cut 2 bases from V and 0 bases from J, with 14 bases between.

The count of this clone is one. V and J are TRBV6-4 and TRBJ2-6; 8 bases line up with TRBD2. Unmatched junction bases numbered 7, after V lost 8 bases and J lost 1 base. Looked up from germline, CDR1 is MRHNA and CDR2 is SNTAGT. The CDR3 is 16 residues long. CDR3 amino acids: CASSFSGGSGANVLTF. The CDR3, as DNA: TGTGCCAGCTCTTTCAGCGGGGGATCTGGGGCCAACGTCCTGACTTTC.

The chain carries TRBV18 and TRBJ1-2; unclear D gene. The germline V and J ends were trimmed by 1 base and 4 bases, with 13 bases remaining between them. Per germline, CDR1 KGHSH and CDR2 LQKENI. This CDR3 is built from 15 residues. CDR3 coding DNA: TGTGCCAGCTCACCACGAGAGGACGGTAGCTATGGCTACACCTTC. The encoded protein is CASSPREDGSYGYTF.

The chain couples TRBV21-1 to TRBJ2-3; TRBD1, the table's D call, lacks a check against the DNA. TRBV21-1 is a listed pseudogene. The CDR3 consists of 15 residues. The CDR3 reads CASSKADRHTDTQYF. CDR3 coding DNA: TGTGCCAGCAGCAAGGCGGACAGGCACACAGATACGCAGTATTTT.

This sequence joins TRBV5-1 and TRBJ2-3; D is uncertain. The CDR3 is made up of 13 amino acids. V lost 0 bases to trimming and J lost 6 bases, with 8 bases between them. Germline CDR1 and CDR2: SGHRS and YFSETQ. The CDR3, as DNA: TGCGCCAGCAGCTTGGTCCCCAGGGATACGCAGTATTTT. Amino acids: CASSLVPRDTQYF.

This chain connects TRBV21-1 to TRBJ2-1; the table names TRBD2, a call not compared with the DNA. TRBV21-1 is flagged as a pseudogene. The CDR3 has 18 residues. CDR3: CASSKGGTSKLPYNEQFF. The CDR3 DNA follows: TGTGCCAGCAGCAAAGGAGGGACTAGTAAGTTACCCTACAATGAGCAGTTCTTC.

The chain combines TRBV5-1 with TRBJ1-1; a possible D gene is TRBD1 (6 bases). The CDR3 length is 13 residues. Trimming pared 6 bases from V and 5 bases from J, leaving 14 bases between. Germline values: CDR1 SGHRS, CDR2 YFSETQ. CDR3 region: CASKGEMRTEAFF. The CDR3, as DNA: TGCGCCAGCAAGGGGGAAATGAGGACTGAAGCTTTCTTT.

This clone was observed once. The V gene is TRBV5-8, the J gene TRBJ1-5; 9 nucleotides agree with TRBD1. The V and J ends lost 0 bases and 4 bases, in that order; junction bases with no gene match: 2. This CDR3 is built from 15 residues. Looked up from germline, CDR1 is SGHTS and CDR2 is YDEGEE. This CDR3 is CASSLAGTGNQPQHF. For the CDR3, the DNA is TGTGCCAGCAGCTTGGCCGGGACAGGGAATCAGCCCCAGCATTTT.

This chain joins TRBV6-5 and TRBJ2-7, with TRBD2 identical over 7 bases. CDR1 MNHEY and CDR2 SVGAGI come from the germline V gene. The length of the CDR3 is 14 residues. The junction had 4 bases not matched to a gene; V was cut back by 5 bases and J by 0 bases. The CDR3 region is CASSHSGPSYEQYF. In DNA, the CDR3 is TGTGCCAGCAGTCATAGCGGGCCCTCCTACGAGCAGTACTTC.

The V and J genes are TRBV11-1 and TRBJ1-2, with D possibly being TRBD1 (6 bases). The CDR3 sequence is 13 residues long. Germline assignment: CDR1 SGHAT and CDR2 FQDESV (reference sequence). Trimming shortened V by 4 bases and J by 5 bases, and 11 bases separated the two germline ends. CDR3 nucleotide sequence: TGTGCCAGCAGCTCCTTGGACAGATATGGCTACACCTTC. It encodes CASSSLDRYGYTF.

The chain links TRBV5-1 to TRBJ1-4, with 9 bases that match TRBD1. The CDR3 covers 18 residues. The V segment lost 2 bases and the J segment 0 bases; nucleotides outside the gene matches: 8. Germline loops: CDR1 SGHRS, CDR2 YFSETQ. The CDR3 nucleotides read TGCGCCAGCAGCTTCCGGGACAGGGCCCATGCAACTAATGAAAAACTGTTTTTT. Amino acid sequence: CASSFRDRAHATNEKLFF.

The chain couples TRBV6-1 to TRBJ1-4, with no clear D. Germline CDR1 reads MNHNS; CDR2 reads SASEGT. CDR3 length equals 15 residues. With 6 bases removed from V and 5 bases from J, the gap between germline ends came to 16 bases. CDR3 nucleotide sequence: TGTGCCAGCAGGGTGGCAGCCAATCCGAATGAAAAACTGTTTTTT. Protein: CASRVAANPNEKLFF.